This T cell receptor (beta chain) was recorded in a study of T cell changes during pregnancy in multiple sclerosis. Sequencing was performed with immunoSEQ multiplex PCR; in TCRdb, only in-frame clones are kept and a portion is missing. Among some 52,000 clones listed, around 92% were seen once. Germline V gene lookup returns CDR1 SNHLY and CDR2 FYNNEI. V lost 1 base and J 5 bases, leaving 14 bases between the germline ends. The length of the CDR3 is 15 residues. The sequencing used CD4+ T cells from peripheral blood mononuclear cells, collected in the third trimester of pregnancy. The V and J genes are TRBV2 and TRBJ1-2; unclear D gene. The TCR was taken from a female donor with multiple sclerosis, enrolled in a pregnancy study. The chain's CDR3 is CASSEGPAGLYGYTF. CDR3 DNA: TGTGCCAGCAGTGAAGGCCCCGCCGGTCTATATGGCTACACCTTC.